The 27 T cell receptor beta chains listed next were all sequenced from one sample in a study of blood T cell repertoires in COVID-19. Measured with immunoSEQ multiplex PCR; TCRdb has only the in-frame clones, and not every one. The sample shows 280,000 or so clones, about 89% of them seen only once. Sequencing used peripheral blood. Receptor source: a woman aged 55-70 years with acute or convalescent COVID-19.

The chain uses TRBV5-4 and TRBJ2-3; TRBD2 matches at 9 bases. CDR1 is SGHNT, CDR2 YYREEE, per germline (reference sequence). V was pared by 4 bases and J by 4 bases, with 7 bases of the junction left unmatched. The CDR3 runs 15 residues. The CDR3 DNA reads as TGTGCCAGCAGCATGATAGCGGGAGTCTCAGATACGCAGTATTTT. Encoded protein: CASSMIAGVSDTQYF.

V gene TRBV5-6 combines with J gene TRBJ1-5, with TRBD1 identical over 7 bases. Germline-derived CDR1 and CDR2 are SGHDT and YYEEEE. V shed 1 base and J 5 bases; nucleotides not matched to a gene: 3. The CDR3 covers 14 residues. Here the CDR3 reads CASSLYRGDQPQHF. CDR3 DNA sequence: TGTGCCAGCAGCTTGTACAGGGGTGATCAGCCCCAGCATTTT.

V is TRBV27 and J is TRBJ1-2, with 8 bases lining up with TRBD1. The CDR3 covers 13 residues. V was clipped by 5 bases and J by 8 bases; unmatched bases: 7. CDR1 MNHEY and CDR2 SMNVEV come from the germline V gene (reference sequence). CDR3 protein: CASSGQGFLGYTF. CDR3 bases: TGTGCCAGCAGTGGACAGGGATTCTTGGGCTACACCTTC.

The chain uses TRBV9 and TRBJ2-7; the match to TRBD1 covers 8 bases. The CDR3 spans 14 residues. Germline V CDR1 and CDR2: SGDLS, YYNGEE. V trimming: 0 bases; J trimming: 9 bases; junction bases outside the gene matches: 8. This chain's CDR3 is CASSVEPGQGRQYF. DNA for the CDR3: TGTGCCAGCAGCGTAGAGCCCGGACAGGGTCGGCAGTACTTC.

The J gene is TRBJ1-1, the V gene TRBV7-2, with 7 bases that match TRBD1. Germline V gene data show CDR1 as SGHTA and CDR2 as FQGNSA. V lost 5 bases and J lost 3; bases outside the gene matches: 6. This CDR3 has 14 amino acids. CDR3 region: CASSTPGQYTEAFF. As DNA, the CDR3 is TGTGCCAGCAGCACCCCGGGACAGTACACTGAAGCTTTCTTT.

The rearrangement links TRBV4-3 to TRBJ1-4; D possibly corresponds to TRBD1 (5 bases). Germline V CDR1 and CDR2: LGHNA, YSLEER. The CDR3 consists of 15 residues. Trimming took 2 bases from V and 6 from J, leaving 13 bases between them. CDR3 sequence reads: CASSQLGPPDEKLFF. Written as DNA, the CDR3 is TGCGCCAGCAGCCAACTGGGGCCGCCAGATGAAAAACTGTTTTTT.

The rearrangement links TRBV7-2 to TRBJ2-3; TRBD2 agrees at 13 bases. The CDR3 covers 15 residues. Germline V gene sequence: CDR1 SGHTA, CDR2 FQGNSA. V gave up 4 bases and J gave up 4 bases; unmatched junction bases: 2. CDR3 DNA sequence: TGTGCCAGCAGCTATGGACTAGCGGGGGCAGATACGCAGTATTTT. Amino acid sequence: CASSYGLAGADTQYF.

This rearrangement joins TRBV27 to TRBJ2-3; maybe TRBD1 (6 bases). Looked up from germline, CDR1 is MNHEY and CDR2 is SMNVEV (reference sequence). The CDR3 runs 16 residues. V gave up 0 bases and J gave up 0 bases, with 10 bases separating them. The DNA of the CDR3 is TGTGCCAGCAGTTTATCGTCGACAGGAAGCACAGATACGCAGTATTTT. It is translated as CASSLSSTGSTDTQYF.

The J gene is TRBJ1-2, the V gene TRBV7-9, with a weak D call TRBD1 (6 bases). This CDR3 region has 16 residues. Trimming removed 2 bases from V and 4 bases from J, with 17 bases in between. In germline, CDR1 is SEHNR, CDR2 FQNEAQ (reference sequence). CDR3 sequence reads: CASSLSDRDKIYGYTF. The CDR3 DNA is TGTGCCAGCAGCTTAAGTGATCGGGACAAAATCTATGGCTACACCTTC.

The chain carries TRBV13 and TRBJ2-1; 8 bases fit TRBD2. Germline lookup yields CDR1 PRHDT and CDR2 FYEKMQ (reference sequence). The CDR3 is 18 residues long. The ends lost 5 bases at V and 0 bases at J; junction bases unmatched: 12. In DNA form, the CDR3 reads TGTGCCAGCAGCCCCACAGCGGGGGTCCCGAGCTCCTACAATGAGCAGTTCTTC. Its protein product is CASSPTAGVPSSYNEQFF.

This CDR3 is CASILRGTDTQYF. The CDR3 nucleotides are TGTGCCAGCATTTTGCGGGGGACAGATACGCAGTATTTT. The rearrangement joins TRBV12-3 or TRBV12-4 to TRBJ2-3; 7 bases fit TRBD2. The CDR3 loop spans 13 amino acids. With V trimmed by 7 bases and J by 3 bases, 4 bases remained unmatched.

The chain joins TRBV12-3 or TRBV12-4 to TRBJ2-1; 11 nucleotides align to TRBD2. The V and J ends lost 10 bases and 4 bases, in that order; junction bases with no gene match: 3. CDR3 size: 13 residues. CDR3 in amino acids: CATASGGYNEQFF. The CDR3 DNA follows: TGTGCCACGGCTAGCGGGGGGTACAATGAGCAGTTCTTC.

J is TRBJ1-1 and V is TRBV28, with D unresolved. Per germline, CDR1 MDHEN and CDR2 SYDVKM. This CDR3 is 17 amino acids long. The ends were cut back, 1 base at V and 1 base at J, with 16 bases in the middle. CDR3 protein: CASSLSAGRSANTEAFF. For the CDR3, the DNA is TGTGCCAGCAGTTTATCTGCGGGTAGGTCAGCGAACACTGAAGCTTTCTTT.

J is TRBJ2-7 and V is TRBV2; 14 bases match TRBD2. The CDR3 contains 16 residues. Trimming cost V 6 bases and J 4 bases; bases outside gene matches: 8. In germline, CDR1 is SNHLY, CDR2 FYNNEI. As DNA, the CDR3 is TGTGCCAGCAGACCGACTAGCGGGGGGGCCGGTTACGAGCAGTACTTC. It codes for CASRPTSGGAGYEQYF.

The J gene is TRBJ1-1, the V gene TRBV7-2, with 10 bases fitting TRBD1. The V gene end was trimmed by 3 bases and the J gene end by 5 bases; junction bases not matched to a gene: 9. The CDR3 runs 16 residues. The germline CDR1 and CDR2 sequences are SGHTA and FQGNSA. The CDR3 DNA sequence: TGTGCCAGCAGCTTCCAGACAGGGGGCGCGGGGACTGAAGCTTTCTTT. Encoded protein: CASSFQTGGAGTEAFF.

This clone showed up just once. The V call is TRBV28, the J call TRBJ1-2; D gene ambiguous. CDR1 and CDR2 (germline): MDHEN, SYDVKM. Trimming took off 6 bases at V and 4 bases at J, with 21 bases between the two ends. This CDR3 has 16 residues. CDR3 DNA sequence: TGTGCCAGCAGCAAAACGGGGTCCCGTCTAAGCTATGGCTACACCTTC. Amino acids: CASSKTGSRLSYGYTF.

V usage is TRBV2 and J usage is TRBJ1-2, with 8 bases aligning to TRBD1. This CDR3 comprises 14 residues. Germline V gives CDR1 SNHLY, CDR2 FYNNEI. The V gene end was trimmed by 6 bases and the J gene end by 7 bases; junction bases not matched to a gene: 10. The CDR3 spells CASREPGTGGGYTF. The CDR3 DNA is TGTGCCAGCAGGGAACCCGGGACAGGCGGTGGCTACACCTTC.

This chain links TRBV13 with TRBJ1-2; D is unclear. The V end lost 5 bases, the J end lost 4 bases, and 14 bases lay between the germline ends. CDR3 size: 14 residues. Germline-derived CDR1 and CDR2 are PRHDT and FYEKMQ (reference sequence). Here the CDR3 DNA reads TGTGCCAGCAGCCCCGAGGGTCTTGGCTATGGCTACACCTTC. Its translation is CASSPEGLGYGYTF.

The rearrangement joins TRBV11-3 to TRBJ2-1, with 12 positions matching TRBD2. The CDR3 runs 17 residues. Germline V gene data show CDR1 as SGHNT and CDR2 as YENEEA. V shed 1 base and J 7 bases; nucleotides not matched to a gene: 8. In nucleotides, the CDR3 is TGTGCCAGCAGCTTAGCTAGCGGGAGGGCCTCTCGGAATGAGCAGTTCTTC. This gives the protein CASSLASGRASRNEQFF.

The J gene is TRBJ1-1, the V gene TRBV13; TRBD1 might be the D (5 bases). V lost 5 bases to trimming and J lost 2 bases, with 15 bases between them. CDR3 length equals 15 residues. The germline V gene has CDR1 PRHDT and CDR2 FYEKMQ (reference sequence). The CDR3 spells CASSPRQWGNTEAFF. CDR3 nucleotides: TGTGCCAGCAGCCCCAGACAGTGGGGTAACACTGAAGCTTTCTTT.

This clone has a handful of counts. CDR3 amino acids: CASSIPTGTNEKLFF. In DNA form, the CDR3 reads TGTGCCAGTAGTATCCCGACAGGGACTAATGAAAAACTGTTTTTT. This sequence joins TRBV19 and TRBJ1-4, with 7 nucleotides matching TRBD1. The CDR3 has 15 amino acids. V shed 3 bases, J shed 2 bases, and the junction held 3 bases outside the gene matches. Germline-derived CDR1 and CDR2 are LNHDA and SQIVND (reference sequence). Together with reference TRBV19 and TRBJ1-4, the CDR3 gives the full variable domain: DGGITQSPKYLFRKEGQNVTLSCEQNLNHDAMYWYRQDPGQGLRLIYYSQIVNDFQKGDIAEGYSVSREKKESFPLTVTSAQKNPTAFYLCASSIPTGTNEKLFFGSGTQLSVL.

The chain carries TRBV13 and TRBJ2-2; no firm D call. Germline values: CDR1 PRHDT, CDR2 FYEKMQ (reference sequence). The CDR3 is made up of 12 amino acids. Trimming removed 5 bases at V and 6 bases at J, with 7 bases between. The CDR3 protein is CASSPGAGELFF. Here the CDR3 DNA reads TGTGCCAGCAGCCCCGGAGCCGGGGAGCTGTTTTTT.

The CDR3 sequence: CASSLTGSSGNTIYF. In DNA, the CDR3 is TGTGCCAGCAGTTTGACAGGTAGCTCTGGAAACACCATATATTTT. The V gene is TRBV2, the J gene TRBJ1-3; a weak D match, TRBD1 (6 bases). This CDR3 has 15 amino acids. The V end was cut by 5 bases, the J end by 0 bases, with 11 bases between. CDR1 and CDR2 from the germline V gene are SNHLY and FYNNEI.

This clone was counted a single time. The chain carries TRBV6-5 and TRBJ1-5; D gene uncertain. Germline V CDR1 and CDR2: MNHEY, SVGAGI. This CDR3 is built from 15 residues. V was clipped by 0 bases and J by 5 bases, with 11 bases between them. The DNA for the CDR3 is TGTGCCAGCAGTTACTCGCGGGGATACGATCAGCCCCAGCATTTT. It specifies CASSYSRGYDQPQHF.

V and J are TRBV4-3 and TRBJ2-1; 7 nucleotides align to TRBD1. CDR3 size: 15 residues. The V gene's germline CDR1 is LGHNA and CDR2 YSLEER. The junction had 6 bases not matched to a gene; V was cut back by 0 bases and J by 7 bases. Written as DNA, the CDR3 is TGCGCCAGCAGCCAAGAGGGAAGGGGGCTGAATGAGCAGTTCTTC. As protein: CASSQEGRGLNEQFF.

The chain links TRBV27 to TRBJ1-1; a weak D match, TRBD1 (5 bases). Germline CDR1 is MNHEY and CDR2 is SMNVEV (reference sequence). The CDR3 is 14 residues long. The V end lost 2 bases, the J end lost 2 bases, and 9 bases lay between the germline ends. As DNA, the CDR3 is TGTGCCAGCAGTTTACCCGGGGGAAACACTGAAGCTTTCTTT. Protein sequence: CASSLPGGNTEAFF.

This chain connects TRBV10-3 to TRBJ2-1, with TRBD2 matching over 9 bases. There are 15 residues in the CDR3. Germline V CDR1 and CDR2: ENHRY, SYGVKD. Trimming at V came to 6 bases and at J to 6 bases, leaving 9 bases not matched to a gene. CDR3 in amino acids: CAIRPGSSGVNEQFF. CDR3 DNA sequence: TGTGCCATCAGGCCCGGGTCTAGCGGGGTCAATGAGCAGTTCTTC.